This entry lists 6 T cell receptor beta chains sequenced from one sample in a study of blood T cell repertoires in COVID-19. TCRdb's copy holds only in-frame clones and misses some; the assay was immunoSEQ multiplex PCR. The table has roughly 190,000 clones, roughly four fifths seen once; the top ten hold around 11%. Sequenced input: PBMCs or T cells enriched from blood (not recorded which). The receptors come from a man in his forties who had recovered from COVID-19.

The rearrangement uses TRBV7-2 and TRBJ1-2; perhaps TRBD1 as D (5 bases). The CDR3 contains 14 residues. CDR1 and CDR2 from the germline V gene are SGHTA and FQGNSA. V was clipped by 5 bases and J by 6 bases, with 16 bases between them. CDR3 coding DNA: TGTGCCAGCAGCCCATGGGCAGGGTTAAATGGCTACACCTTC. Translation: CASSPWAGLNGYTF.

CDR3 in DNA: TGTGCCAGCAGTTCAACGGGACAGGACACAGATACGCAGTATTTT. Amino acids: CASSSTGQDTDTQYF. The chain is built from TRBV28 and TRBJ2-3; 8 positions agree with TRBD1. CDR3 length equals 15 residues. With V trimmed by 4 bases and J by 2 bases, 5 bases remained unmatched. Germline V gene lookup returns CDR1 MDHEN and CDR2 SYDVKM. Full variable domain (outside the CDR3, taken from reference TRBV28 and TRBJ2-3): DVKVTQSSRYLVKRTGEKVFLECVQDMDHENMFWYRQDPGLGLRLIYFSYDVKMKEKGDIPEGYSVSREKKERFSLILESASTNQTSMYLCASSSTGQDTDTQYFGPGTRLTVL.

The chain links TRBV18 to TRBJ1-1; 7 nucleotides match TRBD1. Germline V gene sequence: CDR1 KGHSH, CDR2 LQKENI. The CDR3 runs to 16 residues. J lost 4 bases, V lost 3 bases, and 11 bases had no gene match. The CDR3 region has the DNA TGTGCCAGCTCACCCGGTCAGGGGGGATCGGGCACTGAAGCTTTCTTT. Residues: CASSPGQGGSGTEAFF. The full variable domain, its missing parts supplied by reference TRBV18 and TRBJ1-1, is NAGVMQNPRHLVRRRGQEARLRCSPMKGHSHVYWYRQLPEEGLKFMVYLQKENIIDESGMPKERFSAEFPKEGPSILRIQQVVRGDSAAYFCASSPGQGGSGTEAFFGQGTRLTVV.

The gene calls are TRBV14 and TRBJ2-7; D might be TRBD2 (6 bases). Per the germline V gene, CDR1 is SGHDN and CDR2 is FVKESK. Trimming cost V 4 bases and J 4 bases, with 11 bases left between them. The CDR3 extends over 13 amino acids. CDR3: CASSRGVGYEQYF. In DNA form, the CDR3 reads TGTGCCAGCAGCCGGGGGGTTGGTTACGAGCAGTACTTC.

V gene TRBV24-1 combines with J gene TRBJ2-1, with 7 bases lining up with TRBD1. The trim removed 4 bases at V and 9 bases at J, leaving 5 bases unmatched. The CDR3 consists of 13 residues. The V gene's germline CDR1 is KGHDR and CDR2 SFDVKD. DNA for the CDR3: TGTGCCACCAGTGAGGGACAGTGGTCTGAGCAGTTCTTC. As protein: CATSEGQWSEQFF.

Written as DNA, the CDR3 is TGTGCCAGCAGTTCGCCCACCGCTAGCGAACATATCACAGATACGCAGTATTTT. Translating gives CASSSPTASEHITDTQYF. The chain recombines TRBV27 with TRBJ2-3; D is perhaps TRBD2 (6 bases). Between the trimmed V and J ends, which lost 4 bases and 2 bases, there was a span of 22 bases. Germline lookup yields CDR1 MNHEY and CDR2 SMNVEV (reference sequence). The CDR3 loop spans 18 amino acids.